This T cell receptor beta chain derives from a study of Ad26.COV2.S vaccination and SARS-CoV-2 variants. Looking at the study overall: By the intramuscular route, Ad26.COV2.S was given once, or twice 56 days apart. Regarding the study as a whole: Reports say spike-specific CD8+ and CD4+ T cell responses covered substantial breadth after vaccination. Estimates derived from TCR breadth and depth analyses may have underestimated total T cell responses.

The treatment denotes: around 19 received Ad26.COV2.S at low or high dose, single or two shots; a few received placebo; per-sample allocation not given. Samples were taken on day 63 after the first vaccine or placebo injection. Spike of the Wuhan-strain SARS-CoV-2 was expressed by an Ad26 vector, which formed the vaccine. The ends were cut back, 5 bases at V and 7 bases at J, with 20 bases in the middle. The CDR3 is made up of 15 amino acids. Per the germline V gene, CDR1 is SGHTA and CDR2 is FQGNSA. Turning to this clone: Antigen unknown.

TCRdb's copy holds only in-frame clones and misses some; the assay was immunoSEQ multiplex PCR. The sample gives approximately 340,000 clones, approximately 85% of which show up once; 3.3% is in the top ten. The chain has TRBV7-2 and TRBJ1-2, with D possibly TRBD1 on 5 matching bases. Specimen: peripheral blood, collected in a trial of Ad26.COV2.S vaccine versus placebo. The source is a person between 18 and 65 years old who received the Ad26.COV2.S COVID-19 vaccine or a placebo. CDR3 sequence (DNA): TGTGCCAGCAGCGCCGGACTCCGGGGCCCGGGTGGCTACACCTTC. As protein: CASSAGLRGPGGYTF.